This TCR beta chain was sequenced in a study of blood T cell repertoires in COVID-19. Study-level information: The study drew acute and convalescent COVID-19 samples from the United States, Italy and Spain.

Looked up from germline, CDR1 is MRHNA and CDR2 is SNTAGT. J gave up 6 bases and V 0 bases, and 1 base lay outside the gene matches. CDR3 length: 14 amino acids. Some clones are missing from TCRdb's copy, which holds only in-frame ones; the method was immunoSEQ multiplex PCR. The sample carries some 150,000 clones, 75% to 90% recorded once. The rearrangement joins TRBV6-4 to TRBJ1-2, with 10 bases lining up with TRBD1. The material sequenced was peripheral blood. This receptor was obtained from a human donor in a cohort sampled during active COVID-19. For the CDR3, the DNA is TGTGCCAGCAGTGACTCAGGGACAGGGGATGGCTACACCTTC. Encoded protein: CASSDSGTGDGYTF.